This is a list of T cell receptor beta chains from one sample in a study of immune evolution from preneoplasia to lung adenocarcinoma. Sequencing was performed with immunoSEQ multiplex PCR; in TCRdb, only in-frame clones are kept and a portion is missing. The top ten clones hold around 6% of a sample with around 21,000 clones, 75% of them seen once. The sequenced sample was FFPE invasive lung adenocarcinoma tissue. The receptors were gathered from a person in their sixties or seventies with lung adenocarcinoma. CDR3s include the opening cysteine and the closing phenylalanine or tryptophan. D genes are given only for firm matches. Only some rows state a clone size, as once, few, many or a class for expanded clones.

CDR3nt,CDR3aa,j_gene,abundance,d_gene,v_gene
TGTGCCAGCAGTTCTTCTGGCTTTGGCACCGGGGAGCTGTTTTTT,CASSSSGFGTGELFF,TRBJ2-2,-,-,TRBV27
TGTGCCAGCCAGGGACCGTTCCGTGGGGCTTTCTTT,CASQGPFRGAFF,TRBJ1-1,-,-,TRBV25-1
TGTGCCAGCAGAACAGGGCCGGATCAGCCCCAGCATTTT,CASRTGPDQPQHF,TRBJ1-5,-,-,TRBV27
TGTGCCAGCAGCCAAAATAAGCGGGGGTGGGAGACCCAGTACTTC,CASSQNKRGWETQYF,TRBJ2-5,-,TRBD2,TRBV5-6
TGTGCCAGCGTAGGACTTTTAAACTATGGCTACACCTTC,CASVGLLNYGYTF,TRBJ1-2,-,-,TRBV6-1
TGTGCCAGCAATTCCTGGGGAAGCTCTGGGGCCAACGTCCTGACTTTC,CASNSWGSSGANVLTF,TRBJ2-6,-,-,TRBV6-6
TGTGCCAGCTCACCACCGGGCTGGAGCTCCTACAATGAGCAGTTCTTC,CASSPPGWSSYNEQFF,TRBJ2-1,-,-,TRBV18
TGTGCCAGCAGCTCCGGGATGGAGACCCAGTACTTC,CASSSGMETQYF,TRBJ2-5,few,-,TRBV7-2
TGTGCCAGCAGTCGCCCTCCTAACTATGGCTACACCTTC,CASSRPPNYGYTF,TRBJ1-2,-,-,TRBV28
TGCGCCAGCACCCACACCGGGACAGGGGCTTTCTTT,CASTHTGTGAFF,TRBJ1-1,-,TRBD1,TRBV10-2
TGCGCCAGCAACGGAGGGTCCACAGATACGCAGTATTTT,CASNGGSTDTQYF,TRBJ2-3,-,-,TRBV10-1
TGTGCCAGCAGCCCTGATGGGGGCTTGAACACCGGGGAGCTGTTTTTT,CASSPDGGLNTGELFF,TRBJ2-2,-,-,TRBV5-6
TGTGCCAGCTCACCACTGATCAGTTCCACCGGGGAGCTGTTTTTT,CASSPLISSTGELFF,TRBJ2-2,few,-,TRBV18
TGTGCCAGCAGCTTAGACATCTACTATGGCTACACCTTC,CASSLDIYYGYTF,TRBJ1-2,-,-,TRBV11-3
TGTGCCAGCAAATCCCCTAGGAGGAACACCGGGGAGCTGTTTTTT,CASKSPRRNTGELFF,TRBJ2-2,-,-,TRBV6-4
TGTGCCACCAGCAGAGCGGACCGGAGCTCCTACGAGCAGTACTTC,CATSRADRSSYEQYF,TRBJ2-7,-,-,TRBV15
TGTGCCAGCAGCTTAGGTACGGGAGCCAACCAAGAGACCCAGTACTTC,CASSLGTGANQETQYF,TRBJ2-5,-,-,TRBV11-1
TGTGCCAGCAGTGTTCGGAGACAGGGGGTAACCGGGGAGCTGTTTTTT,CASSVRRQGVTGELFF,TRBJ2-2,once,TRBD1,TRBV6-1
TGTGCCAGCCGTAGCGGGAGTGAGCAGTTCTTC,CASRSGSEQFF,TRBJ2-1,few,TRBD2,TRBV18
TGTGCCAGCAGCCCGTGGGGCTACGAGCAGTACTTC,CASSPWGYEQYF,TRBJ2-7,few,-,TRBV5-6
TGTGCCAGCTCACCAGGGACACCGGAGACCCAGTACTTC,CASSPGTPETQYF,TRBJ2-5,-,-,TRBV18
TGCGCCAGCAGCTTAACCGTGGGCGGGGAGCTGTTTTTT,CASSLTVGGELFF,TRBJ2-2,-,-,TRBV5-1
TGTGCCAGCACCCTGACAGGGCCAGGGAATACGCAGTATTTT,CASTLTGPGNTQYF,TRBJ2-3,-,TRBD1,TRBV28
TGTGCCTGGAGTGTACCTCACAGCTACACCGGGGAGCTGTTTTTT,CAWSVPHSYTGELFF,TRBJ2-2,-,-,TRBV30
TGTGCCAGCAGTTTATTTAGACAGGGCCATGAGCAGTTCTTC,CASSLFRQGHEQFF,TRBJ2-1,-,TRBD1,TRBV28
TGCGCCAGCAGCTTGGATATAGGCCAGTCCGGGGAGCAGTACTTC,CASSLDIGQSGEQYF,TRBJ2-7,-,-,TRBV5-1
TGTGCCAGCAGCCCAACACGCCGGGATACGCAGTATTTT,CASSPTRRDTQYF,TRBJ2-3,-,-,TRBV7-3
TGTGCCAGCAGGGAAGGAAACACTGAAGCTTTCTTT,CASREGNTEAFF,TRBJ1-1,-,-,TRBV27
TGCGCCAGCAGGCGACAGGGGGCGGTCACTGAAGCTTTCTTT,CASRRQGAVTEAFF,TRBJ1-1,once,TRBD1,TRBV5-1
TGCGCCAGCAGCTTGGTGACATTGGGCGTGAACACTGAAGCTTTCTTT,CASSLVTLGVNTEAFF,TRBJ1-1,-,-,TRBV5-1
TGTGCCAGCAGCGTAGCTACAGGGGGTTGGACTAGCGGGAGGACCGGGGAGCTGTTTTTT,CASSVATGGWTSGRTGELFF,TRBJ2-2,-,TRBD2,TRBV9
TGTGCCAGCAGCGGGGGACTAGCGGGGATTAATGAGCAGTTCTTC,CASSGGLAGINEQFF,TRBJ2-1,-,TRBD2,TRBV9
TGTGCCAGCAGTTTGAAGGTTTTGGGGAGTCGGACTGAAGCTTTCTTT,CASSLKVLGSRTEAFF,TRBJ1-1,once,-,TRBV28
TGTGCCAGCAGCTTACGCAGGGGAACGGCCGGGGAGCTGTTTTTT,CASSLRRGTAGELFF,TRBJ2-2,-,-,TRBV7-2
TGTGCCAGCAGCGTAGATGGGGGAAGTGGAAACACCATATATTTT,CASSVDGGSGNTIYF,TRBJ1-3,-,-,TRBV9
TGTGCCTGGAGTCCAGGCGGGCATGAGCAGTTCTTC,CAWSPGGHEQFF,TRBJ2-1,-,-,TRBV30
TGTGCCAGCTCACCACCGTTAACCTTC,CASSPPLTF,TRBJ1-2,-,-,TRBV18
TGTGCCAGCAGGGTCGGGGTAGGGAATTCACCCCTCCACTTT,CASRVGVGNSPLHF,TRBJ1-6,few,-,TRBV28
TGTGCCAGCAGTGAAGTTCAGCCCCAGCATTTT,CASSEVQPQHF,TRBJ1-5,-,-,TRBV6-1
TGTGCCAGCAGTCGATCACCGGGAGGGGGGGCAGATACGCAGTATTTT,CASSRSPGGGADTQYF,TRBJ2-3,-,TRBD2,TRBV6-4
TGTGCCAGCAGCCCACAGGGGGCGCGCAGCAATCAGCCCCAGCATTTT,CASSPQGARSNQPQHF,TRBJ1-5,-,TRBD1,TRBV28
TGTGCCAGCAGTGACTCTTATAGCAATCAGCCCCAGCATTTT,CASSDSYSNQPQHF,TRBJ1-5,-,-,TRBV2
TGTGCCAGCAGTCTCAGGGGTCGTGGTATGTACGAGCAGTACTTC,CASSLRGRGMYEQYF,TRBJ2-7,once,-,TRBV6-7
TGTGCCAGCAGCGTGGACAGCTCCTACGAGCAGTACTTC,CASSVDSSYEQYF,TRBJ2-7,-,-,TRBV9
TGTGCCAGCAGTCAGACTAGCTCCTACTACGAGCAGTACTTC,CASSQTSSYYEQYF,TRBJ2-7,-,TRBD2,TRBV27
TGTGCCAGCAGTTACGGTGGGACAGGGGAAGAGACCCAGTACTTC,CASSYGGTGEETQYF,TRBJ2-5,medium-sized,TRBD1,TRBV28
TGTGCCAGTAAATACTCGAAGGGGGAGAAACTGTTTTTT,CASKYSKGEKLFF,TRBJ1-4,-,-,TRBV19
TGTGCCAGCAGCTTCAGGAACTATGGCTACACCTTC,CASSFRNYGYTF,TRBJ1-2,-,-,TRBV7-8
TGTGCCAGCTCACTAGACAGGGGGCTCTCCTACGAGCAGTACTTC,CASSLDRGLSYEQYF,TRBJ2-7,-,TRBD1,TRBV18
TGTGCCAGCAGTTTAGAATTATCTGGAAACACCATATATTTT,CASSLELSGNTIYF,TRBJ1-3,-,-,TRBV28
TGTGCCAGCTCACCAGCGGCGGACTACGAGCAGTACTTC,CASSPAADYEQYF,TRBJ2-7,-,-,TRBV18
TGTGCCAGCAGTTTCGGTGGCAGGGGATATTCCAATGAGCAGTTCTTC,CASSFGGRGYSNEQFF,TRBJ2-1,-,-,TRBV28
TGTGCCAGCAGCTTAGGGGTGGGAGTGGCCGGCGAGCAGTACTTC,CASSLGVGVAGEQYF,TRBJ2-7,-,-,TRBV7-8
TGTGCCAGCACCAACCAGGTAAATGAGCAGTTCTTC,CASTNQVNEQFF,TRBJ2-1,once,-,TRBV6-5
TGTGCCTGGAGTGAAGGAGCCGTCTACGAGCAGTACTTC,CAWSEGAVYEQYF,TRBJ2-7,once,-,TRBV30
TGCGCCAGCACGGGCTCGAGCGCCGATGAGCAGTTCTTC,CASTGSSADEQFF,TRBJ2-1,-,-,TRBV10-2
TGTGCCAGCAGCTTAGAGTACGGACAGGGTGGAGGAAAACTGTTTTTT,CASSLEYGQGGGKLFF,TRBJ1-4,-,TRBD1,TRBV7-9